This T cell receptor beta chain originates from a study of T cells in Graves' hyperthyroidism and ophthalmopathy. Study-wide results and caveats: Within blood appeared most thyroid clonotypes that had expanded above 0.001.

TCR beta CDR3 sequences were amplified from RNA transcripts. The HTBI primer set served for first-round RT-PCR of the TCR CDR3. TCRdb itself ran the multiplex PCR reads through MiXCR, one entry per CDR3 protein. The sample lists hundreds of thousands of distinct CDR3 sequences; approximately 42% were seen once. Diagnosis rested on symptoms, serum thyroxine and TRAb, thyroid ultrasound, and orbital computed tomography. Details on this clonotype: What it binds is not known.

CDR1 is SNHLY, CDR2 FYNNEI, per germline. V gave up 0 bases and J gave up 6 bases, with 5 bases separating them. The CDR3 length is 13 residues. The gene calls are TRBV2 and TRBJ2-2, with D uncertain. The sample taken for sequencing was peripheral blood or thyroid tissue (not recorded which). This receptor was taken from an adult man with Graves' disease, either hyperthyroidism or ophthalmopathy (not recorded which). In DNA form, the CDR3 reads TGTGCCAGCAGTGAAGCCTGGGCCGGGGAGCTGTTTTTT. It translates to CASSEAWAGELFF.